This entry concerns a single T cell receptor beta chain. The antigen is not known. Genomic DNA, serving as template, underwent TCR beta VDJ and CDR3 profiling. From the reads, TCRdb called clonotypes with MiXCR, one entry per CDR3 protein. The sample lists 100,000 to 120,000 distinct CDR3 sequences, under 60% seen once, with roughly 30% in the top ten. The CDR3 runs 13 residues. The germline V and J ends were trimmed by 0 bases and 5 bases, with 5 bases remaining between them. CDR1 LNHNV and CDR2 YYDKDF come from the germline V gene (reference sequence). This record comes from a study of CD8+CD57+ T cells in acquired aplastic anemia. Looking at the study overall: Healthy donors yielded 9 million to 14 million CD4+ cell reads on average. General study points: CD8+ Simpson's diversity in patients was not significantly different from that in controls.

The genes are TRBV15 and TRBJ2-1; the D gene is possibly TRBD2 (5 bases). The sample consisted of sorted CD4+, CD8+, or CD8+CD57+ T cells (not recorded which) from PBMCs. The clonotype originates from a human donor in good health, serving as a control. CDR3 sequence (DNA): TGTGCCACCAGCAGAGAACTAGACAATGAGCAGTTCTTC. Its protein is CATSRELDNEQFF.